The clone carrying this T cell receptor (beta chain) appeared a few times. Antigen specificity is unknown. The data stem from a study of cytomegalovirus exposure and HLA in healthy donors. General study findings and limits: Productive status was seen about 87% or about 30% of the time for most TCR beta V segments in an earlier analysis. Confirmation was obtained in vitro that three CMV-associated chains are specific for CMV antigens.

Researchers ran the PCR with 60 Vbeta and 13 Jbeta primers. The repertoire was sequenced with immunoSEQ multiplex PCR; TCRdb's copy has only in-frame clones and lacks some. The profile covers about 220,000 clones, with about four fifths appearing a single time and 5.4% taken by the ten largest. Germline-derived CDR1 and CDR2 are SGHNT and YYREEE (reference sequence). The V and J ends lost 0 bases and 7 bases respectively, with 14 bases between them. There are 15 residues in the CDR3. This sequence joins TRBV5-4 and TRBJ2-1; D gene uncertain. Sequencing used PBMCs. The receptor comes from a woman in her 40s in good health and CMV-seropositive. CDR3 DNA sequence: TGTGCCAGCAGCTTGGGGAGCCCTGGCACGAATGAGCAGTTCTTC. As protein: CASSLGSPGTNEQFF.